This T cell receptor (beta chain) emerged from a study of patients and donors after allogeneic stem cell transplantation. This clonotype was counted at least ten times. The ends were cut back, 5 bases at V and 0 bases at J, with 3 bases in the middle. Germline V lookup: CDR1 KGHSH, CDR2 LQKENI. CDR3 length equals 12 residues. TCRdb reprocessed the RT-PCR reads with MiXCR, giving one entry per CDR3 protein. The sample lists fewer than 25,000 distinct CDR3 sequences; less than 5% were seen once. Sequenced input: blood, either unsorted or a sorted T cell fraction (not recorded which). This receptor was obtained from a human donor who was either an allogeneic HSCT recipient or a stem cell or donor lymphocyte infusion donor (not recorded which). It is not recorded whose cells these are; they may come from a transplant donor. This chain joins TRBV18 and TRBJ2-3, with D unclear. As DNA, the CDR3 is TGTGCCAGCTCATTGAGCACAGATACGCAGTATTTT. It is translated as CASSLSTDTQYF.